This T cell receptor beta chain was identified during a study of cytomegalovirus exposure and HLA in healthy donors. Findings of the study overall: In an earlier analysis, in some 500 donors, most V segments appeared productive either ~87% or ~30% of the time. The majority of TCR sequences were rare, yet some public TCRs appeared in many donors. The study carried out a later analysis of TCR beta sequences. It associated roughly 17,000 of them with specific HLA alleles at a false discovery rate of 0.05.

PCR was performed using 60 Vbeta and 13 Jbeta primers. Repertoires were generated with immunoSEQ multiplex PCR, while TCRdb's copy carries only in-frame clones and drops some. Of around 180,000 clones listed, 70% to 90% are singletons. The CDR3 has 17 residues. The germline gives CDR1 MNHEY, CDR2 SMNVEV (reference sequence). V shed 6 bases, J shed 0 bases, and the junction held 3 bases outside the gene matches. In the case of this clone: What it binds is not known.

The clonotype was recovered from a girl aged 5 to 17 in good health and CMV-seropositive. Sequencing was performed on PBMCs. J is TRBJ2-6 and V is TRBV27; 12 positions match TRBD2. The CDR3 DNA reads as TGTGCCAGCAGCGGACTAGCGGGGCCCTCTGGGGCCAACGTCCTGACTTTC. It specifies CASSGLAGPSGANVLTF.